This T cell receptor (beta chain) originates from a study of T cell responses to AZD1222 COVID-19 vaccine. Sequenced by immunoSEQ multiplex PCR; TCRdb stores in-frame clones only, minus some. The data hold roughly 77,000 clones, with about 92% observed a single time. This sequence originates from an adult who received the AZD1222 COVID-19 vaccine. The sample in question was peripheral blood, obtained 28 days after the second AZD1222 dose.

CDR3: CASSLAAGRTNEKLFF. As DNA, the CDR3 is TGTGCCAGCAGCTTAGCGGCTGGGAGAACTAATGAAAAACTGTTTTTT. This chain uses TRBV7-6 with TRBJ1-4; D gene unclear. The CDR3 has 16 amino acids. V was trimmed by 0 bases and J by 1 base, leaving 9 bases between them. CDR1 SGHVS and CDR2 FNYEAQ come from the germline V gene. Drawing the rest from reference TRBV7-6 and TRBJ1-4, the complete variable domain is GAGVSQSPRYKVTKRGQDVALRCDPISGHVSLYWYRQALGQGPEFLTYFNYEAQQDKSGLPNDRFSAERPEGSISTLTIQRTEQRDSAMYRCASSLAAGRTNEKLFFGSGTQLSVL.